This T cell receptor beta chain was found in a study of CXCR3-negative and CXCR3-positive naive CD8 T cells. Findings and caveats of the study: Similar TRBV-TRBJ usage characterized naive CXCR3-negative and CXCR3-positive cells; memory cells differed. Much lower diversity was found in memory CD8+ cells, while both naive subsets had comparably high diversity.

Details on this clonotype: Its target is not known.

The study made its TRB cDNA libraries by 5' RACE, adding UMI labels. TCRdb reprocessed the 5' RACE reads and keeps a single row for each CDR3 protein, giving no DNA. Its table records 40,000 to 55,000 distinct CDR3 sequences. Germline CDR1 reads SGHAT; CDR2 reads FQNNGV. This CDR3 contains 11 residues. The specimen was naive CXCR3- CD8+ T cells from blood. Subset here: CD45RO-CCR7+CD27+CD95- naive CD8+ T cells lacking CXCR3 (TNR3-). The sequence derives from a human donor in good health. Some clones in this sample may be carry-over from other donors' samples. The chain uses TRBV11-2 and TRBJ1-1. CDR3 loop: CASSFARGAFF.